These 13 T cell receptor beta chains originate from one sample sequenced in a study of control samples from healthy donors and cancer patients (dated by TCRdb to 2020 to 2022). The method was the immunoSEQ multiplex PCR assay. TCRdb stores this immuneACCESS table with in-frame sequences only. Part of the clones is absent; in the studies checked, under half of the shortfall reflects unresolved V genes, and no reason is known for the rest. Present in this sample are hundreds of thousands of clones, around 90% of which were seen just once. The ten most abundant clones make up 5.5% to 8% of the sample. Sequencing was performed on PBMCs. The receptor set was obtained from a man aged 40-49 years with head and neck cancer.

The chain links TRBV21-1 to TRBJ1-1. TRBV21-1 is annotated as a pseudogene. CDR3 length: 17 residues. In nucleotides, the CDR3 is TGTGCCAGCAGCAAAGGGAATGGGAAGGATAGGAACACTGAAGCTTTCTTT. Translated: CASSKGNGKDRNTEAFF.

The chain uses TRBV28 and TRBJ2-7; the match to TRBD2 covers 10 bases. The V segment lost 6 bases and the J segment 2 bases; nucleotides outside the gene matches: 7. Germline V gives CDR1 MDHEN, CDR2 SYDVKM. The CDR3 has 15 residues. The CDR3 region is CASRDGTSDTYEQYF. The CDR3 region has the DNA TGTGCCAGCAGAGACGGGACTAGCGACACCTACGAGCAGTACTTC.

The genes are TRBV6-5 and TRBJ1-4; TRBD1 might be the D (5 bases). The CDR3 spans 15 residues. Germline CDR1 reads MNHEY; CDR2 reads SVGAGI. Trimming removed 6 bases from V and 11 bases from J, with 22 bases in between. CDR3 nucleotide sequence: TGTGCCAGCAGCCGAACCTCTGGGACTGCACCTAAACTGTTTTTT. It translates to CASSRTSGTAPKLFF.

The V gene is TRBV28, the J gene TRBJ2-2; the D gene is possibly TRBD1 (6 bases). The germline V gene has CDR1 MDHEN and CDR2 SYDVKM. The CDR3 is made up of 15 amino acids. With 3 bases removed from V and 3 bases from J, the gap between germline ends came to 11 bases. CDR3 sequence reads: CASSFQGQHTGELFF. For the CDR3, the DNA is TGTGCCAGCAGTTTTCAAGGACAGCACACCGGGGAGCTGTTTTTT.

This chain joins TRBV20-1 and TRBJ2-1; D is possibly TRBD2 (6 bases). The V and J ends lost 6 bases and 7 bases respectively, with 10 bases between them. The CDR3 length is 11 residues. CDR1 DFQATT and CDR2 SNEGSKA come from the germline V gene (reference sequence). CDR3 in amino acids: CSATRENEQFF. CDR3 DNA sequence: TGCAGTGCGACCCGGGAGAATGAGCAGTTCTTC.

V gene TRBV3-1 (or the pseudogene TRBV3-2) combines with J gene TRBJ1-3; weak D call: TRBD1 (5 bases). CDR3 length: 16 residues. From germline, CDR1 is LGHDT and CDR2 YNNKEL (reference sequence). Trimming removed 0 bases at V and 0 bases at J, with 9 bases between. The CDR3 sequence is CASSQDLGTSGNTIYF. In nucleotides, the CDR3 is TGTGCCAGCAGCCAAGATTTGGGGACCTCTGGAAACACCATATATTTT.

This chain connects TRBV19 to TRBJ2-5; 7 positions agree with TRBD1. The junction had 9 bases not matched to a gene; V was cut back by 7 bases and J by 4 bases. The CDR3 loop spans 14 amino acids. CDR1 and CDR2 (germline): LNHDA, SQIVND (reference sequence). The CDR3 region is CASKEQGSRETQYF. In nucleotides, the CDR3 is TGTGCCAGTAAAGAACAGGGGAGCCGAGAGACCCAGTACTTC. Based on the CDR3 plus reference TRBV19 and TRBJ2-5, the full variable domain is DGGITQSPKYLFRKEGQNVTLSCEQNLNHDAMYWYRQDPGQGLRLIYYSQIVNDFQKGDIAEGYSVSREKKESFPLTVTSAQKNPTAFYLCASKEQGSRETQYFGPGTRLLVL.

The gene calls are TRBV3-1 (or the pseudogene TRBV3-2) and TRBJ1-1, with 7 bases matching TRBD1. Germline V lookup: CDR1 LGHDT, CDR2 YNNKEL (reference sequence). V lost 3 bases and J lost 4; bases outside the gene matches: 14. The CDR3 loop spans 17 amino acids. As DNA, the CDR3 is TGTGCCAGCAGCCACCAATCGACAGGGTACTTCAGCACTGAAGCTTTCTTT. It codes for CASSHQSTGYFSTEAFF.

CDR3: CASSQEGGTVYNEQFF. CDR3 nucleotides: TGCGCCAGCAGCCAAGAAGGGGGGACAGTCTACAATGAGCAGTTCTTC. This chain connects TRBV4-3 to TRBJ2-1; D may be TRBD1 (7 bases). From germline, CDR1 is LGHNA and CDR2 YSLEER. The CDR3 covers 16 residues. Trimming removed 0 bases from V and 3 bases from J, with 12 bases in between.

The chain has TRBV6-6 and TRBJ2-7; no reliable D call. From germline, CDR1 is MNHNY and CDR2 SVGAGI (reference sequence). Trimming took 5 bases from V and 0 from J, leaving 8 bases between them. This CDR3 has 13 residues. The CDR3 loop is CASSPVSSYEQYF. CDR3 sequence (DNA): TGTGCCAGCAGTCCCGTAAGCTCCTACGAGCAGTACTTC.

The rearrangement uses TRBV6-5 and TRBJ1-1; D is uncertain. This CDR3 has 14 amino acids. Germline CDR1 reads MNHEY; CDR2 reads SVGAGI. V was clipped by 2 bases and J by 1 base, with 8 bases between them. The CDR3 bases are TGTGCCAGCAGTTACGGCCGGGGGAACACTGAAGCTTTCTTT. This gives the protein CASSYGRGNTEAFF.

Here the CDR3 DNA reads TGTGCCAGCAGTTTGTACCGGAATGAAAAACTGTTTTTT. This codes for CASSLYRNEKLFF. The chain has TRBV27 and TRBJ1-4, with no clear D. Germline CDR1 MNHEY, CDR2 SMNVEV (reference sequence). The CDR3 has 13 amino acids. The V end was cut by 3 bases, the J end by 5 bases, with 7 bases between. The full variable domain, its missing parts supplied by reference TRBV27 and TRBJ1-4, is EAQVTQNPRYLITVTGKKLTVTCSQNMNHEYMSWYRQDPGLGLRQIYYSMNVEVTDKGDVPEGYKVSRKEKRNFPLILESPSPNQTSLYFCASSLYRNEKLFFGSGTQLSVL.

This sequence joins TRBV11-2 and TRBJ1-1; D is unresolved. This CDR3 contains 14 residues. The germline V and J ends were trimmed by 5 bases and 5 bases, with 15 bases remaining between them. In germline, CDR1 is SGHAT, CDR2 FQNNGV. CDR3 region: CASSPPGVPTEAFF. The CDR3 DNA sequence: TGTGCCAGCAGCCCACCAGGTGTGCCTACTGAAGCTTTCTTT.